The text below deals with one T cell receptor (beta chain). The repertoire was sequenced with immunoSEQ multiplex PCR; TCRdb's copy has only in-frame clones and lacks some. This repertoire shows some 660,000 clones, more than 70% found once; its top ten account for more than 0.009%. The CDR3 loop spans 16 amino acids. From germline, CDR1 is MNHNY and CDR2 SVGAGI (reference sequence). These data originate in a study of shared T cell receptors in the human thymus. This sample was also put to use in a study of human thymus T cells. This second study notes: Corrective cardiac operations yielded the resected thymus tissue.

The sequenced sample was thymocytes. J is TRBJ2-5 and V is TRBV6-6; 7 nucleotides align to TRBD1. The J call is uncertain, as TRBJ2-7 better fits the DNA end. The origin of this receptor is a boy younger than two with a congenital heart defect. For the CDR3, the DNA is TGTGCCAGCAGCCCTGACGAGGACAGGCCTACCTACGAGCAGTACTTC. Its protein is CASSPDEDRPTYEQYF.